This T cell receptor beta chain was sequenced for a study of Ad26.COV2.S vaccination and SARS-CoV-2 variants. Study results and caveats: Researchers cautioned that TCR breadth and depth analyses may have underestimated total T cell responses. Vaccinees displayed broader spike-specific TCR repertoires than placebo recipients. Those who received vaccine or placebo ended up with similar non-spike TCR breadth. Reportedly, spike-specific CD8+ and CD4+ T cell responses achieved substantial breadth once vaccination had taken place.

Worth noting for this clone: Its specificity is not known.

Repertoires were generated with immunoSEQ multiplex PCR, while TCRdb's copy carries only in-frame clones and drops some. The profile shows 350,000 to 450,000 clones, about 90% of them singletons. This CDR3 contains 12 residues. Between the trimmed V and J ends, which lost 2 bases and 10 bases, there was a span of 11 bases. The germline V gene encodes CDR1 MNHEY and CDR2 SVGEGT. The sequenced sample was peripheral blood, obtained after recovery from COVID-19. This TCR came from a human donor who had recovered from COVID-19. The gene calls are TRBV6-2 or TRBV6-3 and TRBJ1-1, with D unclear. CDR3 DNA sequence: TGTGCCAGCAGTTACGGGGAGTATGGAGCTTTCTTT. It specifies CASSYGEYGAFF.